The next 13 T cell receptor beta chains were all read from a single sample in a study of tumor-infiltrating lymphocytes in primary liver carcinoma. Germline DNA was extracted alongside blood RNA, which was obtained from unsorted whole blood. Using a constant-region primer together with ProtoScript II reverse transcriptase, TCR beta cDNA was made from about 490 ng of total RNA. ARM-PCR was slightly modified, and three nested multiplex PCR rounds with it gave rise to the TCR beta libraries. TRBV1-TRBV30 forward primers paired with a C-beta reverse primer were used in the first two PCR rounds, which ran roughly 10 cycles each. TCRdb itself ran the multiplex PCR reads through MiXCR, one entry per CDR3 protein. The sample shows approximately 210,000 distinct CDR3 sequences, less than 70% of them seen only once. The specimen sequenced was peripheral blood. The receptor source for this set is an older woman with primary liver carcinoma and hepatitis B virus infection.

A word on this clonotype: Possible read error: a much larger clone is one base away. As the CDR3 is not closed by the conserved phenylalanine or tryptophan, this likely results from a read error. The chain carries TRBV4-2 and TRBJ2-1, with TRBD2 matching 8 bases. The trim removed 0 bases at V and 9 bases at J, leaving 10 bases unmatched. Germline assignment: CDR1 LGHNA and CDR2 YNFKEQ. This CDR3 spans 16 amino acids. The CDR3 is CASSQDTGGLLFEQFL. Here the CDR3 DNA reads TGTGCCAGCAGCCAAGATACGGGAGGGCTCCTTTTTGAGCAGTTCTTA.

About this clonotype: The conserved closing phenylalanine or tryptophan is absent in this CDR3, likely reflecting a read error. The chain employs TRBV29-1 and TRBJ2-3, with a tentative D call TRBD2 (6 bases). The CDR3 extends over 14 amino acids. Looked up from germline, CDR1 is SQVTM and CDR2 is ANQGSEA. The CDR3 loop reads CGAIAATSTDTQYI. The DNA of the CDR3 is TGCGGCGCTATAGCGGCCACTAGCACAGATACGCAGTATATT.

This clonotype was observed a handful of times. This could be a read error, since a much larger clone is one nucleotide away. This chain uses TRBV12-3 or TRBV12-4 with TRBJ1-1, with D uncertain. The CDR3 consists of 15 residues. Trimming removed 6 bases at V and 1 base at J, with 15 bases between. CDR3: CASSPRQEWNTEAFF. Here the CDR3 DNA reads TGTGCCAGCAGCCCTAGGCAGGAGTGGAACACTGAAGCTTTCTTT.

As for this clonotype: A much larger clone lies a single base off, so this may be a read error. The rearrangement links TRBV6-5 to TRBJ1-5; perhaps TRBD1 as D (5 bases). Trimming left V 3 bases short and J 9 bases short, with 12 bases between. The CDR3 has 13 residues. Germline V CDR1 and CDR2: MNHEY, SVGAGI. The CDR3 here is CASSYGAYRPQHF. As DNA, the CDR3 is TGTGCCAGCAGTTATGGGGCGTATCGGCCCCAGCATTTT.

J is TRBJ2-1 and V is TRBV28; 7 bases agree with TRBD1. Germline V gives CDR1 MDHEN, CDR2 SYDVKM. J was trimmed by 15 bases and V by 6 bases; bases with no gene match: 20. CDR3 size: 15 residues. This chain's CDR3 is CASSRPRDSYNERFF. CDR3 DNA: TGTGCCAGCAGCCGTCCCCGGGACAGCTACAATGAGAGGTTCTTC.

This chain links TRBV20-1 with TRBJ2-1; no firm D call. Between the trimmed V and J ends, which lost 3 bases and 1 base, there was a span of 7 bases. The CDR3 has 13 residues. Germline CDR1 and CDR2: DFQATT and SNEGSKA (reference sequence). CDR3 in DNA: TGCAGTGCTAGCGGACCGTCCTACAATGAGCAGTTCTTC. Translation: CSASGPSYNEQFF.

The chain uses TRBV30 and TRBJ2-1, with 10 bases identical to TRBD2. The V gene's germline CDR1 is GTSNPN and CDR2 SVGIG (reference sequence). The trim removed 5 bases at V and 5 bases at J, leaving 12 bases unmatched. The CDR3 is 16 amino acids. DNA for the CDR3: TGTGCCTGGGGTGGACTGGGGCTAGCGGGAGACAATGAGCAGTTCTTC. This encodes CAWGGLGLAGDNEQFF.

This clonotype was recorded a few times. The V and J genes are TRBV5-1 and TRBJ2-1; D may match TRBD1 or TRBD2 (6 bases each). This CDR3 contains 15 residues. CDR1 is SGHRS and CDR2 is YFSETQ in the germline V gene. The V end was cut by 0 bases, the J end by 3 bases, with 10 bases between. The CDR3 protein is CASSLGGAVYNEQFF. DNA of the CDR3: TGCGCCAGCAGCTTGGGGGGGGCGGTCTACAATGAGCAGTTCTTC.

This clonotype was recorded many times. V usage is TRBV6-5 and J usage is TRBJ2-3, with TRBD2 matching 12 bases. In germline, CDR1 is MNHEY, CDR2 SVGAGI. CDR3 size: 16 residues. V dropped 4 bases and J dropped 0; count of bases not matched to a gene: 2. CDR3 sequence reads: CASSSGTSGSTDTQYF. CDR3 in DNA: TGTGCCAGCAGTTCCGGGACTAGCGGGAGCACAGATACGCAGTATTTT.

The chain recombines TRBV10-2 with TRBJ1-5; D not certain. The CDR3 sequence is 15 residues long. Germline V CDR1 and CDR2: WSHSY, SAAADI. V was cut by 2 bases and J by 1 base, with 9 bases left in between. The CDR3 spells CASSERRGSNQPQHF. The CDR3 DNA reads TGCGCCAGCAGTGAGCGACGAGGCAGCAATCAGCCCCAGCATTTT.

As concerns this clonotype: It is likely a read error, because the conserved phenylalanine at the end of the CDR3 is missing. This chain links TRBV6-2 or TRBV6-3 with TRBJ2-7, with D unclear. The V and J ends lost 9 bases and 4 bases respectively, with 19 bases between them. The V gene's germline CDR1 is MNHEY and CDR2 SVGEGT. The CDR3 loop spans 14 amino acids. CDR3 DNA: TGTGCCAGTAGATTTATGGACCCGCCGTACGAGCAGTACCTC. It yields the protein CASRFMDPPYEQYL.

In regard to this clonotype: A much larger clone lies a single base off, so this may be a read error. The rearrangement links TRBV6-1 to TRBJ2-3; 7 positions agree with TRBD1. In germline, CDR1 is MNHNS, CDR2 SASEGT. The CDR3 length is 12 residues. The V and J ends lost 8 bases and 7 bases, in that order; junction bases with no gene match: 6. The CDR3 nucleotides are TGTGCCAGCGTAGGGACAGTAAATACGCAGTATTTT. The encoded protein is CASVGTVNTQYF.

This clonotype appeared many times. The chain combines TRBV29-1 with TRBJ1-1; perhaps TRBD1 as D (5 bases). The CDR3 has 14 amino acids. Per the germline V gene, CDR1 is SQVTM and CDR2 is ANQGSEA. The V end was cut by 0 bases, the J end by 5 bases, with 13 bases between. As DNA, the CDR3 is TGCAGCGTTGAAGAATCGGGGGTGTGGACTGAAGCTTTCTTT. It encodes CSVEESGVWTEAFF.